Listed below are T cell receptor beta chains from one sample, sequenced in a study of control samples from healthy donors and cancer patients. The data were produced by immunoSEQ multiplex PCR, yet TCRdb's version contains in-frame clones alone and is incomplete. The sample shows about 89,000 clones, around 85% of them seen only once. Sequencing was done on a sample of blood. All receptors derive from a woman aged 40 to 50 in good health. Each CDR3 is given with its conserved first and last residue.

TRBV5-1	TRBJ2-7	CASSRGPELSF
TRBV12-5	TRBJ1-6	CASAPAVSSYNSPLHF
TRBV21-1	TRBJ2-7	CASSAGTGKPYEQYF
TRBV5-6	TRBJ1-2	CASSLGTLYGYTF
TRBV2	TRBJ1-3	CASSALARTGNTIYF
TRBV5-4	TRBJ1-1	CASSPGGLLNTEAFF
TRBV5-1	TRBJ1-1	CASSLGGGTEAFF
TRBV7-2	TRBJ1-5	CASSLESGQPQHF
TRBV5-1	TRBJ2-3	CASSPPQAQYTDTQYF
TRBV21-1	TRBJ2-2	CASSACISGRVKAGELFF
TRBV2	TRBJ2-1	CASSEGQEGYNEQFF
TRBV15	TRBJ2-3	CATSRARLDTQYF
TRBV29-1	TRBJ2-5	CSVRQGRETQYF
TRBV15	TRBJ1-2	CATSRDNRNYGYTF